This TCR beta chain emerged from a study of graft-versus-host responses after intestinal transplantation. About the study: In this cohort, recipients had multivisceral, liver-intestinal, or isolated intestinal transplants. Every transplant recipient was induced with anti-thymocyte globulin, then maintained on tacrolimus and steroids for about 3 years. Overall study findings and caveats: Recipient marrow contained GvH clones, some of which appeared first in ileum or blood. The study associated peak circulating GvH clone levels with early post-transplant HvG declines.

This clone has only one observation. The antigen is unknown. Assay used: immunoSEQ multiplex PCR; TCRdb lists only in-frame clones, some missing. There are around 95,000 clones in the sample; approximately 84% occur only once, and about 0.95% lies in the top ten. With 9 bases clipped from V and 1 base from J, the junction kept 19 bases outside the gene matches. The CDR3 consists of 19 residues. The germline CDR1 and CDR2 sequences are LNHDA and SQIVND (reference sequence). The J gene is TRBJ2-2, the V gene TRBV19; the match to TRBD1 covers 8 bases. This TCR was sampled from a human donor who was the organ donor for an intestinal transplant. The specimen was unstimulated CD4+ T cells sorted from spleen or lymph node cells, collected before transplant. The CDR3 is CASRPPRQGAFKNTGELFF. The DNA of the CDR3 is TGTGCCAGCCGACCACCCCGGCAGGGGGCTTTTAAGAACACCGGGGAGCTGTTTTTT.